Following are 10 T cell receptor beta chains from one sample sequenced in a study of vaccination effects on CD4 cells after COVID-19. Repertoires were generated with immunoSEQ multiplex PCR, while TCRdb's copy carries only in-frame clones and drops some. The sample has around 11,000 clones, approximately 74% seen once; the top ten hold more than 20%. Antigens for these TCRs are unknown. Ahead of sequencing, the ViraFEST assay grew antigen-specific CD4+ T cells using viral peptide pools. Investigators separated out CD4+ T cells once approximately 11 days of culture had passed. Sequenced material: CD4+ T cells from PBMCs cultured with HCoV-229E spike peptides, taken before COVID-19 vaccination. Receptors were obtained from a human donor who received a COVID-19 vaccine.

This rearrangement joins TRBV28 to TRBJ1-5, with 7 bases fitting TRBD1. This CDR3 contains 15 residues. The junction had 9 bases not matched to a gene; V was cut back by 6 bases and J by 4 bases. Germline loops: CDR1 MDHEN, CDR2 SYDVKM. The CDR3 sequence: CASSRLTGNNQPQHF. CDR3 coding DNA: TGTGCCAGCAGCCGCCTGACAGGGAATAATCAGCCCCAGCATTTT.

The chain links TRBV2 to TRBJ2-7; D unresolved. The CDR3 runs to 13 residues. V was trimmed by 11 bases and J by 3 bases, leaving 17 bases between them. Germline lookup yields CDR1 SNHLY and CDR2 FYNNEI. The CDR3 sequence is CAGHGQRNYEQYF. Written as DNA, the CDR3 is TGTGCCGGCCACGGGCAGAGAAACTACGAGCAGTACTTC.

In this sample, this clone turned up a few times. The CDR3 nucleotides are TGTGCCAGTAGTATAGGGGACGGGGGGGCCTACAATGAGCAGTTCTTC. It yields the protein CASSIGDGGAYNEQFF. The rearrangement uses TRBV19 and TRBJ2-1; TRBD2 matches 8 bases. The germline V gene encodes CDR1 LNHDA and CDR2 SQIVND (reference sequence). The CDR3 runs 16 residues. With V trimmed by 1 base and J by 2 bases, 4 bases remained unmatched.

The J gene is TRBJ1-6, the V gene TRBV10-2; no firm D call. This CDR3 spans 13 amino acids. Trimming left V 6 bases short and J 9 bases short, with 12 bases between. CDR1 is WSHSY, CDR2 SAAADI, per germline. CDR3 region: CASRAALGSPLHF. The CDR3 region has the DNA TGCGCCAGCAGAGCGGCTTTGGGTTCACCCCTCCACTTT.

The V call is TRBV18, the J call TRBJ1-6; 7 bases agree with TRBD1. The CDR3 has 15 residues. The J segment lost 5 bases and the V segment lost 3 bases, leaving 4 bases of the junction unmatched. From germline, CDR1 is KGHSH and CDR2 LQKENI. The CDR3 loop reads CASSPATGNNSPLHF. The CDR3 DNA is TGTGCCAGCTCACCCGCGACAGGGAATAATTCACCCCTCCACTTT.

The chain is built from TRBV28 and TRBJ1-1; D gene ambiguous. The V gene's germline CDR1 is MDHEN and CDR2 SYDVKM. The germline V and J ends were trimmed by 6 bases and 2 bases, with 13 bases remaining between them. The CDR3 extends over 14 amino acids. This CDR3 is CASRWAGLNTEAFF. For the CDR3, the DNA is TGTGCCAGCAGATGGGCAGGCCTTAACACTGAAGCTTTCTTT.

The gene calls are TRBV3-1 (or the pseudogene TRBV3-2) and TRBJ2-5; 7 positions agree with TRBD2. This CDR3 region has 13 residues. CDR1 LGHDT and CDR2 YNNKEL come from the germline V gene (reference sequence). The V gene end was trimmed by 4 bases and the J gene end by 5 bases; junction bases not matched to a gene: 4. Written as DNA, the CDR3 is TGTGCCAGCAGCCCAGGGCGGGAGGAGACCCAGTACTTC. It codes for CASSPGREETQYF.

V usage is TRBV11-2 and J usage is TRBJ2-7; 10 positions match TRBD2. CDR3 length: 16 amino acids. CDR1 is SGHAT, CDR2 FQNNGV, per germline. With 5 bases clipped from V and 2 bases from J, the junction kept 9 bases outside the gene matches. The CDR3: CASSPIKRGGTYEQYF. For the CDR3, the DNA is TGTGCCAGCAGCCCCATCAAGCGGGGGGGAACCTACGAGCAGTACTTC. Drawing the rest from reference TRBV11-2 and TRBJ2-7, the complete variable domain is EAGVAQSPRYKIIEKRQSVAFWCNPISGHATLYWYQQILGQGPKLLIQFQNNGVVDDSQLPKDRFSAERLKGVDSTLKIQPAKLEDSAVYLCASSPIKRGGTYEQYFGPGTRLTVT.

The CDR3 DNA follows: TGTGCCAGCAGCTTGCCCAGGAGCTCCTACGAGCAGTACTTC. This gives the protein CASSLPRSSYEQYF. V and J are TRBV7-2 and TRBJ2-7; no clear D. V dropped 3 bases and J dropped 0 bases, with 9 bases sitting between them. The CDR3 extends over 14 amino acids. Germline assignment: CDR1 SGHTA and CDR2 FQGNSA.

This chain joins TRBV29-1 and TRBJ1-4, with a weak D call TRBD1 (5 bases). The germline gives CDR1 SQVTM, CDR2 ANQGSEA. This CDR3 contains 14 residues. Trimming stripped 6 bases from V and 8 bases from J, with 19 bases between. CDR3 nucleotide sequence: TGCAGCGTCCGAGTCGGGGGTGGAGGGGAAAAACTGTTTTTT. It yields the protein CSVRVGGGGEKLFF.